This T cell receptor beta chain was sequenced during a study of T-cell memory formation after mild COVID-19. Points from the study as a whole: Whether day 37 second-wave clones are SARS-CoV-2-specific was not confirmed. A subset of responding clones appeared in pre-infection memory, suggesting cross-reactive memory joined.

This clonotype was observed at least ten times. Its antigen is unknown. TCRdb independently ran MiXCR on the 5' RACE reads; one entry per CDR3 protein. The repertoire has some 31,000 distinct CDR3 sequences, 9.5% to 15% of them found once; the top ten carry 13% to 15%. The V and J ends lost 8 bases and 5 bases respectively, with 19 bases between them. The CDR3 is 14 residues long. The germline gives CDR1 SQVTM, CDR2 ANQGSEA. The chain carries TRBV29-1 and TRBJ2-1; D is possibly TRBD1 (7 bases). The TCR comes from an adult woman who had mild COVID-19 (a few samples of this study predate the infection). Cell type and time point are not known. Sequencing was performed on PBMCs or a T cell subset sorted from them (not recorded which). CDR3 coding DNA: TGCAGCTCCCGCCAGGGGGGCCGGAACAATGAGCAGTTCTTC. This gives the protein CSSRQGGRNNEQFF.